The 18 T cell receptor beta chains below all came from one sample that was sequenced in a study of CD8 T cells in ankylosing spondylitis. In TCRdb, the 5' RACE reads were re-called with MiXCR into one record per CDR3 protein. The sample includes about 360,000 distinct CDR3 sequences, about 15% of them seen just once. The sequencing input was blood, either unsorted or a sorted T cell fraction (not recorded which). The receptors here all came from a male donor with ankylosing spondylitis or in good health (not recorded which).

V is TRBV5-1 and J is TRBJ1-1; D not certain. Trimming pared 0 bases from V and 2 bases from J, leaving 8 bases between. CDR1 and CDR2 from the germline V gene are SGHRS and YFSETQ. The CDR3 has 14 residues. For the CDR3, the DNA is TGCGCCAGCAGCTTGGAGAAGGCTAACACTGAAGCTTTCTTT. This translates into CASSLEKANTEAFF.

This clonotype was detected only a few times. This chain's CDR3 is CATSSGGNPYEQYF. The CDR3 DNA is TGTGCCACCTCGAGTGGAGGAAACCCCTACGAGCAGTACTTC. The gene calls are TRBV11-2 and TRBJ2-7; TRBD2 is a possible D gene (5 bases). The germline V gene has CDR1 SGHAT and CDR2 FQNNGV. Trimming took 10 bases from V and 2 from J, leaving 18 bases between them. The CDR3 covers 14 residues.

This clonotype was observed once. The germline gene is not matched at one end of the junction; a read error may be the cause. V is TRBV20-1 and J is TRBJ1-1; D is unclear. CDR1 DFQATT and CDR2 SNEGSKA come from the germline V gene (reference sequence). CDR3 length equals 12 residues. The CDR3 here is CSKRTGNTVAFF. CDR3 sequence (DNA): TGCAGTAAAAGGACGGGGAACACTGTAGCTTTCTTT.

This chain uses TRBV24-1 with TRBJ2-3; possible D gene TRBD1, 6 bases. V was shortened by 4 bases and J by 10 bases, with 11 bases between the two germline ends. The CDR3 loop spans 12 amino acids. From germline, CDR1 is KGHDR and CDR2 SFDVKD. Here the CDR3 reads CATSDGTSAQYF. Written as DNA, the CDR3 is TGTGCCACCAGTGACGGGACAAGCGCGCAGTATTTT.

The V and J genes are TRBV5-1 and TRBJ2-1, with 10 bases fitting TRBD1. V trimming: 2 bases; J trimming: 7 bases; junction bases outside the gene matches: 6. This CDR3 is built from 15 residues. Germline V gene lookup returns CDR1 SGHRS and CDR2 YFSETQ. CDR3 protein: CASSLLTGGRNEQFF. In DNA, the CDR3 is TGCGCCAGCAGCTTACTGACAGGGGGCAGGAATGAGCAGTTCTTC.

This clonotype was seen more than once but under ten times. The chain links TRBV6-1 to TRBJ1-1; D possibly corresponds to TRBD1 (5 bases). The CDR3 is 14 amino acids. Deletions cut 0 bases from V and 7 bases from J, with 12 bases between. The germline V gene encodes CDR1 MNHNS and CDR2 SASEGT. DNA of the CDR3: TGTGCCAGCAGTGAAGCCGGGGACTATTATGAAGCTTTCTTT. Encoded protein: CASSEAGDYYEAFF.

There are a few counts of this clonotype. The V call is TRBV15, the J call TRBJ2-7; D remains ambiguous. Germline-derived CDR1 and CDR2 are LNHNV and YYDKDF (reference sequence). This CDR3 contains 12 residues. The V end was cut by 3 bases, the J end by 4 bases, with 7 bases between. The CDR3: CATSSSPYEQYF. In DNA form, the CDR3 reads TGTGCCACCAGCAGCTCCCCGTACGAGCAGTACTTC.

The chain is built from TRBV12-3 or TRBV12-4 and TRBJ2-7; 14 nucleotides match TRBD2. V shed 6 bases, J shed 7 bases, and the junction held 5 bases outside the gene matches. The CDR3 is 14 amino acids. Here the CDR3 reads CASRGTSGRREQYF. The CDR3 DNA reads TGTGCCAGCAGGGGGACTAGCGGGAGAAGGGAGCAGTACTTC.

The genes are TRBV29-1 and TRBJ2-1, with D maybe TRBD2 (5 bases). Germline CDR1 and CDR2: SQVTM and ANQGSEA. V was clipped by 5 bases and J by 9 bases, with 20 bases between them. This CDR3 is 14 amino acids long. The CDR3 coding sequence is TGCAGCGTTAACCTCCCCTCGGATCGGGGTGAGCAGTTCTTC. The encoded protein is CSVNLPSDRGEQFF.

This clonotype has at least ten counts. The gene calls are TRBV7-9 and TRBJ1-4, with D maybe TRBD1 (6 bases). The CDR3 length is 13 residues. V lost 4 bases, J lost 12 bases, and 15 bases lay in between. Germline V gives CDR1 SEHNR, CDR2 FQNEAQ (reference sequence). The CDR3 here is CASSSGQLRELFF. The CDR3 region has the DNA TGTGCCAGCAGCTCTGGACAGCTTAGGGAACTGTTTTTT.

The J gene is TRBJ2-6, the V gene TRBV3-1; D is uncertain. Trimming removed 0 bases from V and 0 bases from J, with 6 bases in between. Germline values: CDR1 LGHDT, CDR2 YNNKEL (reference sequence). The CDR3 has 16 residues. The CDR3 region is CASSQERLSGANVLTF. CDR3 in DNA: TGTGCCAGCAGCCAAGAACGTCTCTCTGGGGCCAACGTCCTGACTTTC.

In this sample, this clonotype turned up many times. This chain uses TRBV5-1 with TRBJ2-5; 10 bases match TRBD2. The CDR3 consists of 16 residues. After removal of 0 bases from V and 2 bases from J, the junction contained 4 bases not matched to a gene. The germline CDR1 and CDR2 sequences are SGHRS and YFSETQ. As DNA, the CDR3 is TGCGCCAGCAGCTTGGGGACTAGCGGCATACAAGAGACCCAGTACTTC. This sequence encodes CASSLGTSGIQETQYF.

This clonotype appeared many times. The rearrangement links TRBV12-3 or TRBV12-4 to TRBJ2-7; D gene ambiguous. Trimming took off 3 bases at V and 2 bases at J, with 11 bases between the two ends. This CDR3 is built from 14 residues. The CDR3 bases are TGTGCCAGCAGTTTTGCCGACGGAGCCTACGAGCAGTACTTC. The encoded protein is CASSFADGAYEQYF.

The chain couples TRBV13 to TRBJ2-3, with unresolved D. The germline V gene encodes CDR1 PRHDT and CDR2 FYEKMQ (reference sequence). V lost 4 bases to trimming and J lost 1 base, with 12 bases between them. The CDR3 spans 15 residues. DNA of the CDR3: TGTGCCAGCAGCTCCGGAAGCTTAGGCACAGATACGCAGTATTTT. This sequence encodes CASSSGSLGTDTQYF.

This clonotype has a handful of counts. The chain recombines TRBV7-9 with TRBJ2-5, with D possibly matching TRBD2 (5 bases). The CDR3 spans 11 residues. Deletions cut 8 bases from V and 5 bases from J, with 9 bases between. The germline CDR1 and CDR2 sequences are SEHNR and FQNEAQ (reference sequence). For the CDR3, the DNA is TGTGCCAGCCAGGAGGAGGAGACCCAGTACTTC. This encodes CASQEEETQYF.

In this sample, this clonotype turned up a few times. V and J are TRBV18 and TRBJ2-7; D remains unclear. Germline V gene lookup returns CDR1 KGHSH and CDR2 LQKENI. Trimming removed 2 bases from V and 4 bases from J, with 12 bases in between. This CDR3 is built from 14 residues. The CDR3 sequence: CASSPSETGYEQYF. For the CDR3, the DNA is TGTGCCAGCTCACCATCGGAAACCGGTTACGAGCAGTACTTC.

This chain links TRBV6-1 with TRBJ1-1; 12 bases align to TRBD1. Trimming removed 3 bases from V and 7 bases from J; junction bases left unmatched: 12. The CDR3 covers 17 residues. The V gene's germline CDR1 is MNHNS and CDR2 SASEGT. CDR3 in DNA: TGTGCCAGCAGTGACCTCCCGGGACAGGGGGCGCGGGGTGAAGCTTTCTTT. It codes for CASSDLPGQGARGEAFF.

V usage is TRBV19 and J usage is TRBJ2-6; no clear D. The CDR3 is 16 amino acids. Trimming took off 4 bases at V and 0 bases at J, with 10 bases between the two ends. Germline loops: CDR1 LNHDA, CDR2 SQIVND (reference sequence). DNA for the CDR3: TGTGCCAGTAGTACCCGGTCCGCCTCTGGGGCCAACGTCCTGACTTTC. Its translation is CASSTRSASGANVLTF.